This entry lists 17 T cell receptor beta chains sequenced from one sample in a study of cytomegalovirus exposure and HLA in healthy donors. Here immunoSEQ multiplex PCR was the method, and the copy in TCRdb shows in-frame clones only, minus some. The sample carries around 220,000 clones, over 80% recorded once. Source material: PBMCs. These receptors all come from a woman in her twenties or thirties in good health and CMV-seropositive.

This clone has only one observation. The chain couples TRBV4-1 to TRBJ2-2; D is ambiguous. Germline V gene sequence: CDR1 MGHRA, CDR2 YSYEKL. This CDR3 is 15 amino acids long. The V and J ends lost 1 base and 3 bases respectively, with 9 bases between them. CDR3 DNA sequence: TGCGCCAGCAGCCAAGTCAGGTTCGACACCGGGGAGCTGTTTTTT. Encoded protein: CASSQVRFDTGELFF.

The chain is built from TRBV9 and TRBJ1-4, with 7 bases aligning to TRBD1. CDR3 length: 14 residues. Looked up from germline, CDR1 is SGDLS and CDR2 is YYNGEE. Unmatched junction bases numbered 5, after V lost 4 bases and J lost 5 bases. The CDR3 protein is CASSQTGYNEKLFF. The CDR3 nucleotides are TGTGCCAGCAGCCAGACAGGGTACAATGAAAAACTGTTTTTT.

Of note for this clone: Relative to the germline gene, one junction end is altered; a read error may explain this. The rearrangement uses TRBV6-5 and TRBJ2-5; D is undetermined. The CDR3 loop spans 15 amino acids. Germline V lookup: CDR1 MNHEY, CDR2 SVGAGI. The CDR3 spells CASSDSTNWEETQYF. The CDR3, as DNA: TGTGCCAGCAGTGACTCGACGAATTGGGAAGAGACCCAGTACTTC.

This clone was found a few times. A read error may account for a junction end that differs from germline. This chain links TRBV2 with TRBJ1-1, with D perhaps TRBD1 (6 bases). The CDR3 is made up of 13 amino acids. Germline CDR1 is SNHLY and CDR2 is FYNNEI. CDR3 region: CASSAQGTDRPAF. In DNA, the CDR3 is TGTGCCAGCAGTGCGCAGGGGACCGACAGGCCTGCATTT.

V is TRBV27 and J is TRBJ2-1; D tentatively fits TRBD1 or TRBD2 (7 bases each). This CDR3 region has 13 residues. Per germline, CDR1 MNHEY and CDR2 SMNVEV (reference sequence). V gave up 6 bases and J gave up 6 bases, with 12 bases separating them. The CDR3 DNA is TGTGCCAGCAGGACAGGGACTATCAATGAGCAGTTCTTC. Amino acids: CASRTGTINEQFF.

This clone has a handful of counts. The chain employs TRBV11-2 and TRBJ1-2; 11 bases match TRBD1. After removal of 5 bases from V and 6 bases from J, the junction contained 2 bases not matched to a gene. The germline gives CDR1 SGHAT, CDR2 FQNNGV. The CDR3 is 13 residues long. CDR3 protein: CASSQDRGHGYTF. CDR3 bases: TGTGCCAGCAGCCAGGACAGGGGGCATGGCTACACCTTC.

The chain has TRBV5-6 and TRBJ2-1, with a possible D match to TRBD1 (5 bases). CDR3 length: 18 amino acids. Germline V gene sequence: CDR1 SGHDT, CDR2 YYEEEE. V dropped 5 bases and J dropped 4 bases, with 25 bases sitting between them. The CDR3 DNA reads as TGTGCCAGCAGTCAACTACGCGCGGTGACAGTGATATACAATGAGCAGTTCTTC. It encodes CASSQLRAVTVIYNEQFF.

CDR3 region: CASTNGRGHVEKLFF. The CDR3 DNA reads as TGTGCCAGCACAAACGGAAGGGGGCACGTTGAAAAACTGTTTTTT. The chain employs TRBV6-5 and TRBJ1-4; 7 bases fit TRBD1. After removal of 7 bases from V and 7 bases from J, the junction contained 12 bases not matched to a gene. CDR1 and CDR2 from the germline V gene are MNHEY and SVGAGI. This CDR3 is built from 15 residues.

CDR3 amino acids: CASSPRGEGAETQYF. The CDR3 bases are TGTGCCAGCAGCCCCCGGGGTGAGGGGGCAGAGACCCAGTACTTC. This rearrangement joins TRBV11-1 to TRBJ2-5; TRBD1 agrees at 7 bases. V lost 5 bases, J lost 4 bases, and 10 bases stayed unmatched. CDR1 and CDR2 from the germline V gene are SGHAT and FQDESV (reference sequence). The CDR3 sequence is 15 residues long.

The rearrangement uses TRBV7-3 and TRBJ1-2; D not resolved. The CDR3 length is 16 residues. Germline values: CDR1 SGHTA, CDR2 FQGTGA. V lost 1 base and J 8 bases, leaving 20 bases between the germline ends. CDR3 coding DNA: TGTGCCAGCAGCTTAAGGGCCCCGGGAGACGGTGAAGGCTACACCTTC. Translated, it gives CASSLRAPGDGEGYTF.

The genes are TRBV7-4 and TRBJ2-7; D remains unclear. From germline, CDR1 is SGHVT and CDR2 SQSDAQ. The V gene lost 4 bases and the J gene lost 4 bases, with 5 bases spanning the gap. This CDR3 is built from 11 residues. The CDR3 DNA is TGTGCCAGCAGCTCGGAGTACGAGCAGTACTTC. The encoded protein is CASSSEYEQYF.

The V and J genes are TRBV6-1 and TRBJ2-7; D is possibly TRBD1 (6 bases). CDR3 size: 15 residues. Germline V gives CDR1 MNHNS, CDR2 SASEGT. V lost 7 bases, J lost 4 bases, and 20 bases lay in between. The CDR3 bases are TGTGCCAGCAACCTCAGGGGCTCCTCGGGTTACGAGCAGTACTTC. This gives the protein CASNLRGSSGYEQYF.

This sequence joins TRBV2 and TRBJ1-1, with D unclear. Germline values: CDR1 SNHLY, CDR2 FYNNEI. CDR3 length: 11 amino acids. V lost 5 bases to trimming and J lost 8 bases, with 9 bases between them. CDR3 sequence reads: CASSYDQEAFF. The CDR3 nucleotides are TGTGCCAGCAGTTACGACCAGGAAGCTTTCTTT.

The chain has TRBV6-5 and TRBJ1-1; D gene unclear. This CDR3 has 15 residues. With 0 bases removed from V and 5 bases from J, the gap between germline ends came to 13 bases. The germline gives CDR1 MNHEY, CDR2 SVGAGI. The CDR3 sequence is CASSYSGWSGTEAFF. The CDR3 bases are TGTGCCAGCAGTTACTCAGGGTGGAGCGGGACTGAAGCTTTCTTT.

The genes are TRBV4-2 and TRBJ2-7, with TRBD2 matching 9 bases. Germline V gene lookup returns CDR1 LGHNA and CDR2 YNFKEQ. Trimming removed 2 bases from V and 6 bases from J; junction bases left unmatched: 5. This CDR3 has 14 amino acids. In DNA, the CDR3 is TGTGCCAGCAGCCAATCCCTAGCGGGAACCGAGCAGTACTTC. It codes for CASSQSLAGTEQYF.

V gene TRBV19 combines with J gene TRBJ1-5; 7 bases are a match to TRBD1. Germline CDR1 LNHDA, CDR2 SQIVND (reference sequence). This CDR3 spans 14 amino acids. V was pared by 8 bases and J by 2 bases, with 6 bases of the junction left unmatched. The DNA for the CDR3 is TGTGCCAGTGGGCGACAGGGCGGCAATCAGCCCCAGCATTTT. It translates to CASGRQGGNQPQHF.

V and J are TRBV11-2 and TRBJ2-7, with D tentatively TRBD1 or TRBD2 (5 bases each). This CDR3 spans 16 amino acids. V gave up 2 bases and J gave up 2 bases, with 16 bases separating them. CDR1 and CDR2 (germline): SGHAT, FQNNGV. DNA of the CDR3: TGTGCCAGCAGCTTACCCCCCATCGGGACCACCTACGAGCAGTACTTC. Its protein product is CASSLPPIGTTYEQYF.